Below, 17 T cell receptor beta chains from the same sample are listed, as sequenced in a study of blood T cell repertoires in COVID-19. The data were produced by immunoSEQ multiplex PCR, yet TCRdb's version contains in-frame clones alone and is incomplete. The sample yields roughly 190,000 clones, roughly 90% seen once. What was sequenced was PBMCs or T cells enriched from blood (not recorded which). These receptors were taken from a woman between 18 and 30 years old who had recovered from COVID-19.

The sample holds one count of this clone. This chain connects TRBV7-6 to TRBJ1-2; D might be TRBD1 (5 bases). This CDR3 region has 12 residues. Per the germline V gene, CDR1 is SGHVS and CDR2 is FNYEAQ. The V gene lost 5 bases and the J gene lost 10 bases, with 14 bases spanning the gap. The CDR3 DNA reads TGTGCCAGCAGCCCAATCGGGGGAAACTACACCTTC. This gives the protein CASSPIGGNYTF.

The chain combines TRBV27 with TRBJ2-7, with a weak D call TRBD2 (6 bases). Looked up from germline, CDR1 is MNHEY and CDR2 is SMNVEV (reference sequence). This CDR3 is 14 amino acids long. V gave up 2 bases and J gave up 0 bases, with 8 bases separating them. The CDR3 protein is CASSLRSGSYEQYF. CDR3 nucleotide sequence: TGTGCCAGCAGTTTACGTAGCGGCTCCTACGAGCAGTACTTC.

This clone appeared once. The rearrangement joins TRBV2 to TRBJ2-5, with 7 bases lining up with TRBD1. The CDR3 has 15 amino acids. Germline assignment: CDR1 SNHLY and CDR2 FYNNEI. The V and J ends lost 2 bases and 5 bases, in that order; junction bases with no gene match: 8. CDR3 sequence (DNA): TGTGCCAGCAGTGAATTTGGGGCCAGGGGGGAGACCCAGTACTTC. Protein: CASSEFGARGETQYF.

This clone was found once. The chain couples TRBV30 to TRBJ1-4; weak D call: TRBD1 (6 bases). Between the trimmed V and J ends, which lost 3 bases and 3 bases, there was a span of 14 bases. CDR1 and CDR2 from the germline V gene are GTSNPN and SVGIG (reference sequence). This CDR3 has 15 amino acids. CDR3 protein: CAWRLGGFPNEKLFF. Here the CDR3 DNA reads TGTGCCTGGAGGCTAGGGGGTTTCCCTAATGAAAAACTGTTTTTT.

Here the CDR3 reads CASSRPRGPFEGYTF. In DNA, the CDR3 is TGTGCCAGCAGCCGCCCTAGGGGGCCGTTTGAAGGCTACACCTTC. This chain connects TRBV11-2 to TRBJ1-2, with TRBD1 identical over 7 bases. V trimming: 5 bases; J trimming: 8 bases; junction bases outside the gene matches: 14. Germline CDR1 reads SGHAT; CDR2 reads FQNNGV. This CDR3 is 15 amino acids long.

In regard to this clone: A read error may account for a junction end that differs from germline. The chain is built from TRBV7-7 and TRBJ2-5; a possible D gene is TRBD1 (5 bases). The CDR3 runs 15 residues. Germline V gene lookup returns CDR1 SSHAT and CDR2 FNYEAQ (reference sequence). The CDR3 is CASSQSGHLQETQYF. In DNA, the CDR3 is TGTGCTAGCAGCCAGTCCGGACATCTACAAGAGACCCAGTACTTC.

The chain carries TRBV5-5 and TRBJ1-1; the match to TRBD1 covers 10 bases. V gave up 2 bases and J gave up 5 bases; unmatched junction bases: 9. Per the germline V gene, CDR1 is SGHKS and CDR2 is YYEKEE (reference sequence). The CDR3 is 16 amino acids. The CDR3 DNA is TGTGCCAGCAGCTTCGGGACAGGGGTAATGTGGACTGAAGCTTTCTTT. Amino acids: CASSFGTGVMWTEAFF.

This clone appeared once. V and J are TRBV7-9 and TRBJ2-7, with 9 bases identical to TRBD1. The CDR3 is 16 amino acids. The ends lost 2 bases at V and 1 base at J; junction bases unmatched: 6. The germline V gene has CDR1 SEHNR and CDR2 FQNEAQ (reference sequence). The CDR3 DNA is TGTGCCAGCAGCTTACCGACAGGGGGGCTATCCTACGAGCAGTACTTC. Translation gives CASSLPTGGLSYEQYF.

V and J are TRBV23-1 and TRBJ1-1; 9 nucleotides match TRBD1. TRBV23-1 belongs to the ORF category, with a function that is uncertain. J lost 1 base, V lost 1 base, and 4 bases had no gene match. CDR3 length: 16 residues. The CDR3, as DNA: TGCGCCAGCAGTCAATACTTGACAGGGGGGAACACTGAAGCTTTCTTT. Amino acid sequence: CASSQYLTGGNTEAFF.

This chain connects TRBV27 to TRBJ1-4; weak D call: TRBD1 (6 bases). CDR1 is MNHEY, CDR2 SMNVEV, per germline (reference sequence). V lost 5 bases and J lost 4, with 14 bases in between. The CDR3 extends over 15 amino acids. CDR3 coding DNA: TGTGCCAGCAGTGTCTGGACAGACCGTAATGAAAAACTGTTTTTT. Protein sequence: CASSVWTDRNEKLFF.

Of note for this clone: One end of the junction does not line up with germline, which may come from a read error. The chain couples TRBV6-5 to TRBJ2-3, with D perhaps TRBD2 (6 bases). The CDR3 is made up of 15 amino acids. The germline V gene has CDR1 MNHEY and CDR2 SVGAGI. The CDR3, as DNA: TGTGCCAGCAGTTACTCGGGGAGGACCACAGGTACGCAGTATTTT. This sequence encodes CASSYSGRTTGTQYF.

This chain joins TRBV3-1 (or the pseudogene TRBV3-2) and TRBJ2-7, with 9 bases aligning to TRBD2. Trimming at V came to 3 bases and at J to 6 bases, leaving 12 bases not matched to a gene. Germline assignment: CDR1 LGHDT and CDR2 YNNKEL (reference sequence). The CDR3 has 16 amino acids. The chain's CDR3 is CASSHILLAGVSEQYF. DNA for the CDR3: TGTGCCAGCAGCCATATCCTTTTAGCGGGAGTGAGCGAGCAGTACTTC.

This clone was found once. V usage is TRBV3-1 (or the pseudogene TRBV3-2) and J usage is TRBJ2-5, with TRBD2 matching 8 bases. Unmatched junction bases numbered 14, after V lost 0 bases and J lost 5 bases. Germline lookup yields CDR1 LGHDT and CDR2 YNNKEL (reference sequence). The CDR3 is made up of 18 amino acids. The CDR3 sequence is CASSQESGRVFFGETQYF. CDR3 sequence (DNA): TGTGCCAGCAGCCAAGAGTCCGGGAGGGTCTTCTTCGGGGAGACCCAGTACTTC.

This chain uses TRBV7-2 with TRBJ2-5, with D uncertain. Germline CDR1 reads SGHTA; CDR2 reads FQGNSA. V lost 3 bases to trimming and J lost 5 bases, with 7 bases between them. CDR3 length equals 12 residues. CDR3 in amino acids: CASSFLRETQYF. The CDR3 DNA follows: TGTGCCAGCAGCTTCCTCCGGGAGACCCAGTACTTC.

This chain links TRBV10-3 with TRBJ2-5; a weak D match, TRBD2 (6 bases). The germline V gene has CDR1 ENHRY and CDR2 SYGVKD. There are 15 residues in the CDR3. V gave up 2 bases and J gave up 5 bases, with 15 bases separating them. CDR3 in amino acids: CAISELDPGRETQYF. CDR3 coding DNA: TGTGCCATCAGTGAGCTAGATCCAGGGAGGGAGACCCAGTACTTC.

This chain connects TRBV2 to TRBJ2-7; a possible D gene is TRBD1 (5 bases). In germline, CDR1 is SNHLY, CDR2 FYNNEI. V was trimmed by 8 bases and J by 8 bases, leaving 13 bases between them. The CDR3 is made up of 11 amino acids. Here the CDR3 reads CASCRETKQYF. The CDR3 DNA sequence: TGTGCCAGCTGCAGGGAAACGAAGCAGTACTTC.

The CDR3 coding sequence is TGCGCCAGCAGCCAAGTCGTACAACTTACCGGGACTGAGTCGGAGACCCAGTACTTC. As protein: CASSQVVQLTGTESETQYF. The chain carries TRBV4-1 and TRBJ2-5, with TRBD2 as a possible D gene (6 bases). The V gene's germline CDR1 is MGHRA and CDR2 YSYEKL. CDR3 length equals 19 residues. V lost 1 base and J lost 5, with 26 bases in between.